The 2 T cell receptor beta chains presented below share a single source sample, sequenced in a study of T cell changes during pregnancy in multiple sclerosis (dated by TCRdb to about 2019). The library was obtained by the immunoSEQ multiplex PCR assay. As stored in TCRdb, this immuneACCESS dataset retains in-frame rearrangements with V and J assigned. A fraction of the clones does not appear; measured against another copy, unresolved V genes explain less than half of the discrepancy, and the remainder lacks a known reason. The sample table shows about 58,000 clones, and 93% are seen once. Less than 4.5% of the sample is in the top ten clones. Sequencing was performed on CD8+ T cells from peripheral blood mononuclear cells, taken in the second trimester of pregnancy. Receptor source: a female donor with multiple sclerosis, enrolled in a pregnancy study.

As DNA, the CDR3 is TGTGCCAGCAGCTTAGAGGGGGAGAACACTGAAGCTTTCTTT. As protein: CASSLEGENTEAFF. V usage is TRBV13 and J usage is TRBJ1-1; tentative D call: TRBD1 (6 bases). Trimming took 1 base from V and 1 from J, leaving 7 bases between them. The CDR3 covers 14 residues. Germline-derived CDR1 and CDR2 are PRHDT and FYEKMQ (reference sequence).

V is TRBV6-1 and J is TRBJ2-5, with 7 bases identical to TRBD1. The V gene end was trimmed by 2 bases and the J gene end by 5 bases; junction bases not matched to a gene: 5. The CDR3 extends over 14 amino acids. Germline V gives CDR1 MNHNS, CDR2 SASEGT. Written as DNA, the CDR3 is TGTGCCAGCAGTGAAAGGGGCAGGGGGGAGACCCAGTACTTC. This gives the protein CASSERGRGETQYF.